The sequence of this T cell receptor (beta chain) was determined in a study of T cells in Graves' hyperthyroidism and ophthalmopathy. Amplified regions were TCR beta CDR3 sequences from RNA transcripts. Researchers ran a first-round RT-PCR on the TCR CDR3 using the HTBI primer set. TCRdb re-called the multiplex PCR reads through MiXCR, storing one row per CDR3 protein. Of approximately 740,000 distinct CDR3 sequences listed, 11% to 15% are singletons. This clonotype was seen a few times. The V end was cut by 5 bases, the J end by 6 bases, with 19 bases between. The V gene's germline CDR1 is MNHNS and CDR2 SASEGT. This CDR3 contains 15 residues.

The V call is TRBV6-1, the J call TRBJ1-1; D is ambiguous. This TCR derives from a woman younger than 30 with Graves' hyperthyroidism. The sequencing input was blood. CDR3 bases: TGTGCCAGCAGTTACGCGCCCCCCCGGTGGGCTGAAGCTTTCTTT. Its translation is CASSYAPPRWAEAFF.